The 32 T cell receptor beta chains below all came from one sample that was sequenced in a study of Ad26.COV2.S vaccination and SARS-CoV-2 variants. Sample treatment: some 20 received Ad26.COV2.S at low or high dose, single or two shots; 5 received placebo; per-sample allocation not given. Sample collection was performed on day 63 after the first vaccine or placebo injection. Profiling relied on immunoSEQ multiplex PCR, and the TCRdb table lists in-frame clones only, not all of them. The repertoire includes some 370,000 clones, 83% of them detected once, and almost 7.5% sits in the top ten. The sequencing used peripheral blood, collected in a trial of Ad26.COV2.S vaccine versus placebo. Source of these receptors: a person between 18 and 59 years old who received the Ad26.COV2.S COVID-19 vaccine or a placebo.

V and J are TRBV6-5 and TRBJ2-6; D remains ambiguous. V gave up 10 bases and J gave up 7 bases, with 17 bases separating them. Germline V gene lookup returns CDR1 MNHEY and CDR2 SVGAGI. This CDR3 comprises 14 residues. The CDR3 reads CATSPTLGANVLTF. In DNA form, the CDR3 reads TGTGCCACCTCACCTACGCTCGGAGCCAACGTCCTGACTTTC.

The genes are TRBV6-6 and TRBJ1-1; D gene unclear. Trimming removed 0 bases at V and 6 bases at J, with 11 bases between. CDR1 and CDR2 (germline): MNHNY, SVGAGI (reference sequence). The CDR3 extends over 14 amino acids. The CDR3 reads CASSYSEGIAEAFF. The CDR3 region has the DNA TGTGCCAGCAGTTACTCGGAGGGTATCGCTGAAGCTTTCTTT.

The J gene is TRBJ1-1, the V gene TRBV7-3; 7 nucleotides align to TRBD1. This CDR3 comprises 18 residues. Per germline, CDR1 SGHTA and CDR2 FQGTGA. The V gene end was trimmed by 3 bases and the J gene end by 1 base; junction bases not matched to a gene: 14. CDR3 nucleotides: TGTGCCAGCAGCTTTAACAGGGGCGCCGCCCCACCGAACACTGAAGCTTTCTTT. It translates to CASSFNRGAAPPNTEAFF.

The gene calls are TRBV7-9 and TRBJ2-6, with no clear D. This CDR3 comprises 15 residues. Trimming pared 0 bases from V and 0 bases from J, leaving 3 bases between. Germline V lookup: CDR1 SEHNR, CDR2 FQNEAQ (reference sequence). In DNA form, the CDR3 reads TGTGCCAGCAGCTTAGCTGGCTCTGGGGCCAACGTCCTGACTTTC. This gives the protein CASSLAGSGANVLTF.

The V and J genes are TRBV5-1 and TRBJ2-1; 10 bases line up with TRBD2. V was pared by 2 bases and J by 4 bases, with 6 bases of the junction left unmatched. Germline V CDR1 and CDR2: SGHRS, YFSETQ. This CDR3 is 16 amino acids long. CDR3 protein: CASSLLGTSEYNEQFF. The CDR3 region has the DNA TGCGCCAGCAGCTTACTCGGGACTAGCGAATACAATGAGCAGTTCTTC.

The chain combines TRBV21-1 with TRBJ1-1. TRBV21-1 is an annotated pseudogene. The CDR3 contains 15 residues. The CDR3 sequence is CASSPSVRVGTEAFF. CDR3 nucleotide sequence: TGTGCCAGCAGTCCCTCGGTCCGGGTTGGCACTGAAGCTTTCTTT.

The chain links TRBV12-5 to TRBJ2-1; 7 nucleotides line up with TRBD1. The CDR3 has 14 amino acids. Per the germline V gene, CDR1 is LGHNT and CDR2 is FRNRAP. V shed 9 bases, J shed 10 bases, and the junction held 15 bases outside the gene matches. The CDR3 DNA reads as TGTGCTAGCCGGACAGGAACTTACAATGCGGAGCAGTTCTTC. This sequence encodes CASRTGTYNAEQFF.

The chain is built from TRBV5-6 and TRBJ1-2; a weak D match, TRBD1 (6 bases). Germline CDR1 reads SGHDT; CDR2 reads YYEEEE. With 6 bases removed from V and 6 bases from J, the gap between germline ends came to 24 bases. The CDR3 is 16 residues long. CDR3 loop: CASTSAGGGSIHGYTF. Here the CDR3 DNA reads TGTGCCAGCACCTCCGCCGGGGGGGGCAGTATCCATGGCTACACCTTC.

In its sample, this clone was seen a few times. CDR3 sequence (DNA): TGTGCCAGCAGTGACGGAATAGCGGGTGGGGATACGCAGTATTTT. It encodes CASSDGIAGGDTQYF. The chain uses TRBV6-4 and TRBJ2-3; 7 positions agree with TRBD2. The junction had 8 bases not matched to a gene; V was cut back by 2 bases and J by 6 bases. CDR3 size: 15 residues. The V gene's germline CDR1 is MRHNA and CDR2 SNTAGT.

V and J are TRBV29-1 and TRBJ1-5; 7 bases align to TRBD1. Germline loops: CDR1 SQVTM, CDR2 ANQGSEA. This CDR3 has 13 amino acids. V dropped 6 bases and J dropped 5; count of bases not matched to a gene: 7. CDR3 DNA sequence: TGCAGCGTGAAGACAGGGACTTATCAGCCCCAGCATTTT. Its translation is CSVKTGTYQPQHF.

The chain carries TRBV10-1 and TRBJ2-7; D is uncertain. The germline V and J ends were trimmed by 3 bases and 2 bases, with 8 bases remaining between them. Germline CDR1 WNHNN, CDR2 SYGVQD (reference sequence). This CDR3 is 13 amino acids long. The CDR3 bases are TGCGCCAGCAGTGAAGACGGAACCTACGAGCAGTACTTC. Protein product: CASSEDGTYEQYF.

In the case of this clone: The same CDR3 can be traced to other DNA sequences in this sample. The chain uses TRBV5-1 and TRBJ1-2; D gene uncertain. Trimming took off 2 bases at V and 3 bases at J, with 11 bases between the two ends. The germline CDR1 and CDR2 sequences are SGHRS and YFSETQ. The CDR3 is 14 amino acids. The CDR3 DNA follows: TGCGCCAGCAGCTTCGCGGGGAGGGACTATGGCTACACCTTC. Its translation is CASSFAGRDYGYTF.

V gene TRBV5-1 combines with J gene TRBJ2-7, with D possibly being TRBD1 (5 bases). The length of the CDR3 is 15 residues. Germline V lookup: CDR1 SGHRS, CDR2 YFSETQ. Trimming stripped 0 bases from V and 5 bases from J, with 15 bases between. The CDR3 nucleotides read TGCGCCAGCAGCTTGGTGGCAGGGAAAGTCGACGAGCAGTACTTC. It encodes CASSLVAGKVDEQYF.

This chain joins TRBV5-6 and TRBJ1-3; D unresolved. CDR1 is SGHDT, CDR2 YYEEEE, per germline. The CDR3 totals 13 residues. V was pared by 2 bases and J by 4 bases, with 7 bases between. The CDR3 DNA reads as TGTGCCAGCAGCTTATGGCCCGGAAACACCATATATTTT. As protein: CASSLWPGNTIYF.

This clone was counted a few times. At one end the junction does not follow the germline gene, possibly because of a read error. V is TRBV15 and J is TRBJ2-1; either TRBD1 or TRBD2 may fit D (5 bases each). The CDR3 consists of 14 residues. Germline V CDR1 and CDR2: LNHNV, YYDKDF (reference sequence). The CDR3 sequence: CATSRGGSSNEQFF. The CDR3 region has the DNA TGTGCCACCAGCAGAGGGGGGTCCTCCAATGAGCAGTTCTTC.

V gene TRBV6-5 combines with J gene TRBJ1-5, with 8 bases matching TRBD1. The germline V gene encodes CDR1 MNHEY and CDR2 SVGAGI. Losses at the gene ends were 6 bases for V and 4 bases for J; bases not matched to a gene: 8. This CDR3 spans 15 amino acids. This CDR3 is CASRADRGGNQPQHF. CDR3 bases: TGTGCCAGCAGAGCCGACAGGGGAGGTAATCAGCCCCAGCATTTT.

The V call is TRBV18, the J call TRBJ2-5, with 8 nucleotides matching TRBD1. J lost 5 bases, V lost 5 bases, and 1 base had no gene match. CDR1 is KGHSH and CDR2 is LQKENI in the germline V gene. This CDR3 spans 12 amino acids. The CDR3 region is CASSTGGETQYF. In nucleotides, the CDR3 is TGTGCCAGCTCAACAGGGGGGGAGACCCAGTACTTC.

The V and J genes are TRBV5-4 and TRBJ2-3; 8 bases fit TRBD2. The ends lost 6 bases at V and 2 bases at J; junction bases unmatched: 2. This CDR3 has 13 residues. The germline V gene has CDR1 SGHNT and CDR2 YYREEE (reference sequence). CDR3 sequence reads: CASKAGATDTQYF. CDR3 nucleotides: TGTGCCAGCAAAGCGGGGGCCACAGATACGCAGTATTTT.

The chain is built from TRBV30 and TRBJ2-5; a possible D gene is TRBD1 (6 bases). The V end lost 4 bases, the J end lost 3 bases, and 12 bases lay between the germline ends. The CDR3 extends over 13 amino acids. Germline loops: CDR1 GTSNPN, CDR2 SVGIG (reference sequence). The chain's CDR3 is CAWNQGGEETQYF. For the CDR3, the DNA is TGTGCCTGGAATCAAGGGGGTGAAGAGACCCAGTACTTC.

The V gene is TRBV6-6, the J gene TRBJ2-7; the D call may be TRBD1 or TRBD2 (6 bases each). Trimming took 3 bases from V and 2 from J, leaving 11 bases between them. CDR1 is MNHNY, CDR2 SVGAGI, per germline (reference sequence). This CDR3 comprises 14 residues. CDR3 in amino acids: CASSYGGRPYEQYF. The CDR3 DNA is TGTGCCAGCAGTTATGGGGGGCGCCCCTACGAGCAGTACTTC.

The rearrangement uses TRBV18 and TRBJ2-5; D not certain. This CDR3 contains 15 residues. CDR1 and CDR2 (germline): KGHSH, LQKENI. V was shortened by 1 base and J by 8 bases, with 17 bases between the two germline ends. CDR3 DNA: TGTGCCAGCTCACCACAAGAGAGTACCCGGAACACCCAGTACTTC. Its protein is CASSPQESTRNTQYF.

This rearrangement joins TRBV27 to TRBJ1-5, with unresolved D. CDR1 and CDR2 (germline): MNHEY, SMNVEV (reference sequence). V was cut by 4 bases and J by 8 bases, with 15 bases left in between. The CDR3 is 14 amino acids. The CDR3 nucleotides are TGTGCCAGCAGTTCGACACTTCCAATCGAGCCCCAGCATTTT. Residues: CASSSTLPIEPQHF.

This clone was observed a handful of times. The chain couples TRBV10-2 to TRBJ1-3; no definite D call. This CDR3 contains 14 residues. Germline-derived CDR1 and CDR2 are WSHSY and SAAADI. V dropped 0 bases and J dropped 4 bases, with 7 bases sitting between them. The CDR3 spells CASSESRWGNTIYF. CDR3 coding DNA: TGCGCCAGCAGTGAGTCTAGGTGGGGAAACACCATATATTTT.

The chain recombines TRBV2 with TRBJ1-1; maybe TRBD1 (6 bases). Per germline, CDR1 SNHLY and CDR2 FYNNEI. V lost 10 bases to trimming and J lost 1 base, with 13 bases between them. This CDR3 region has 13 residues. The CDR3 protein is CATRGQWNTEAFF. In DNA, the CDR3 is TGTGCCACCCGAGGACAGTGGAACACTGAAGCTTTCTTT.

J is TRBJ2-7 and V is TRBV4-1; TRBD1 matches at 8 bases. CDR1 and CDR2 (germline): MGHRA, YSYEKL. J lost 6 bases, V lost 1 base, and 11 bases had no gene match. The CDR3 totals 16 residues. CDR3 sequence: CASSQGDGQGNREQYF. The CDR3 coding sequence is TGCGCCAGCAGCCAAGGTGACGGACAGGGCAACCGCGAGCAGTACTTC.

The chain recombines TRBV2 with TRBJ1-2, with D tentatively TRBD1 (5 bases). Trimming took 5 bases from V and 4 from J, leaving 11 bases between them. CDR1 is SNHLY, CDR2 FYNNEI, per germline. This CDR3 spans 13 amino acids. This chain's CDR3 is CASSSGTSYGYTF. CDR3 nucleotide sequence: TGTGCCAGCAGTTCCGGGACCTCCTATGGCTACACCTTC.

The chain uses TRBV12-3 or TRBV12-4 and TRBJ2-3; D remains unclear. Deletions cut 4 bases from V and 2 bases from J, with 1 base between. The CDR3 has 11 residues. The CDR3 region has the DNA TGTGCCAGCAGTTACACAGATACGCAGTATTTT. Translating gives CASSYTDTQYF.

The CDR3 protein is CASSETGDGNQPQHF. The CDR3 nucleotides are TGTGCCAGCAGCGAAACTGGGGACGGTAATCAGCCCCAGCATTTT. The chain couples TRBV16 to TRBJ1-5; possibly TRBD1 for D (5 bases). Germline V gene sequence: CDR1 KGHSY, CDR2 FQNENV. The CDR3 is made up of 15 amino acids. V was clipped by 5 bases and J by 4 bases, with 15 bases between them.

This clone was counted ten times or more. CDR3 sequence (DNA): TGTGCCAGCAGCCCACTTGCAGACCCGGGCTACACCTTC. Translating it yields CASSPLADPGYTF. The chain has TRBV14 and TRBJ1-2; D is undetermined. Looked up from germline, CDR1 is SGHDN and CDR2 is FVKESK. V was shortened by 4 bases and J by 8 bases, with 14 bases between the two germline ends. The CDR3 contains 13 residues.

The rearrangement joins TRBV19 to TRBJ2-2, with D unclear. Trimming shortened V by 3 bases and J by 8 bases, and 10 bases separated the two germline ends. The CDR3 is made up of 13 amino acids. The germline V gene encodes CDR1 LNHDA and CDR2 SQIVND (reference sequence). This CDR3 is CASSIRRSGELFF. CDR3 nucleotide sequence: TGTGCCAGTAGTATTCGTCGGTCTGGGGAGCTGTTTTTT.

This rearrangement joins TRBV5-1 to TRBJ2-3, with TRBD1 matching over 7 bases. Germline V gene data show CDR1 as SGHRS and CDR2 as YFSETQ. The CDR3 length is 17 residues. With V trimmed by 4 bases and J by 2 bases, 13 bases remained unmatched. For the CDR3, the DNA is TGCGCCAGCAGCAAGAGGACAGGAAGGGAGACCACAGATACGCAGTATTTT. Residues: CASSKRTGRETTDTQYF.

CDR3 sequence (DNA): TGCGCCAGCAGCCAACAAGGGGGGACTAGCGGGGTTTACAATGAGCAGTTCTTC. This encodes CASSQQGGTSGVYNEQFF. J is TRBJ2-1 and V is TRBV4-1, with 13 bases lining up with TRBD2. Germline V CDR1 and CDR2: MGHRA, YSYEKL. The CDR3 spans 18 residues. Trimming at V came to 2 bases and at J to 4 bases, leaving 8 bases not matched to a gene.